These 2 T cell receptor beta chains came from one sample sequenced in a study of CD8+ T cells in alopecia areata. Treatment of the sample: oral pan-JAK inhibitor, 5-10 mg twice daily. Sequencing used cDNA as its template, made by extracting RNA and reverse transcribing it. Assay: immunoSEQ multiplex PCR; the TCRdb copy retains only in-frame clones and omits some. The repertoire includes around 180,000 clones, less than 70% of them detected once, and about 1.3% sits in the top ten. This specimen was CD4+ T cells sorted from blood, taken at approximately week 50, from a patient treated with tofacitinib. Receptors were obtained from a human donor with alopecia areata.

CDR3 DNA sequence: TGTGCCAGCAGTTACTTGGGATTAGGCGGGGAGCTGTTTTTT. Translating it yields CASSYLGLGGELFF. The chain uses TRBV6-5 and TRBJ2-2; no reliable D call. This CDR3 spans 14 amino acids. Germline lookup yields CDR1 MNHEY and CDR2 SVGAGI. Trimming stripped 1 base from V and 7 bases from J, with 10 bases between.

The gene calls are TRBV5-1 and TRBJ2-2; TRBD1 might be the D (6 bases). The V end was cut by 4 bases, the J end by 5 bases, with 18 bases between. Germline lookup yields CDR1 SGHRS and CDR2 YFSETQ. There are 16 residues in the CDR3. This CDR3 reads CASSTGQFQLTGELFF. The CDR3 nucleotides are TGCGCCAGCAGCACCGGACAGTTTCAACTGACCGGGGAGCTGTTTTTT.